This paragraph reports one T cell receptor beta chain. What it recognizes is unknown. Other DNA sequences within the sample encode an identical CDR3. Profiling relied on immunoSEQ multiplex PCR, and the TCRdb table lists in-frame clones only, not all of them. The sample lists tens of thousands of clones, approximately 83% occurring once. Trimming took off 3 bases at V and 7 bases at J, with 4 bases between the two ends. The CDR3 is made up of 12 amino acids. In germline, CDR1 is MNHEY, CDR2 SMNVEV (reference sequence). This entry comes from a study of radiotherapy plus CTLA-4 blockade in lung cancer. At the level of the study: Disease control was achieved by over 25% of patients, and objective responses by over 15%.

Study results and limitations: Expansion in blood of tumor-derived TCR clones was seen after radiotherapy plus ipilimumab. It was early blood T cell clone dynamics, with interferon-beta, that reportedly best predicted response.

The study gave focal radiation plus ipilimumab CTLA-4 blockade to patients with chemo-refractory metastatic non-small-cell lung cancer. The clonotype was recovered from a human donor with non-small cell lung cancer who had stable disease on radiotherapy plus ipilimumab. The material sequenced was peripheral blood, taken from a patient treated with radiotherapy plus ipilimumab. This chain uses TRBV27 with TRBJ1-6; D gene uncertain. Here the CDR3 reads CASSLTNSPLHF. CDR3 in DNA: TGTGCCAGCAGTTTGACGAATTCACCCCTCCACTTT.